This entry is about one T cell receptor beta chain. This clone's antigen is unknown. It has no much larger one-base neighbor in the sample; base qualities were not kept. For CDR1 and CDR2, the germline V gene lists SGHAT and FQNNGV. The CDR3 sequence holds 13 residues, the cysteine and phenylalanine included. Only the CDR3 part of the read is kept: 39 bases, read in frame from the first base. Relative to germline, V is missing 5 bases and J is missing 7 bases, with 8 bases of the junction outside any gene match. The data were obtained in a study of cytomegalovirus exposure and HLA in healthy donors (dated by TCRdb to between 2016 and 2019). For context, the study as a whole: According to a later analysis, one platform produced both the 120 validation repertoires and the 666 repertoires of the first cohort. Besides the first cohort of some 670 subjects, a separate validation cohort made up of 120 different subjects was used. High-throughput TCR immunosequencing, statistical association of individual TCRs with disease status, and machine learning were combined to predict cytomegalovirus infection status. The study aimed to test whether signatures of past pathogen exposure could be identified by cataloging public T cell receptors.

The method was the immunoSEQ multiplex PCR assay. On the study's bioinformatics: A statistical classification framework was built to diagnose cytomegalovirus status from the catalog of TCR beta chain sequences. TCRdb mirrors the immuneACCESS table, restricted to in-frame sequences. Some clones are absent from its copies; in checked studies, under half trace to an unresolved V gene, and the reason for the others is unknown. V and J calls plus clone size are reproduced from that table; the DNA served to infer D and trimming. The sample yields 90,000 to 130,000 clones; roughly 88% were counted once. The top ten hold about 3% of the sample. Study-level results and caveats: A few of the identified cytomegalovirus-associated TCR beta chains were confirmed in vitro to be specific for cytomegalovirus antigens. A later analysis had no HLA typing for the validation cohort, so co-occurrence there was scored across all 110 or so repertoires. Subsequent analysis determined that TCRs grouped into clusters in the first cohort also showed a tendency toward co-occurrence across the roughly 130 validation repertoires, and approximately 94% of cluster scores exceeded 0. The authors suggested that the approach could potentially be generalized to other disease states and immunological phenotypes. In the study, 150 to 200 TCR beta chains were listed as associated with cytomegalovirus. The classifier was reported to diagnose cytomegalovirus status with high specificity and sensitivity in both the original cohort and the validation cohort. Most TCR sequences were seen in very few donors, while some public TCRs were found in many individuals.

Separate from the approximately 700-subject first cohort, the validation cohort of over 90 subjects was the group to which the donors belonged. The receptor was derived from a young woman in good health and CMV-seronegative. Sequencing was done on a sample of PBMCs. The rearrangement combines TRBV11-2 with TRBJ2-7, and 7 junction bases match TRBD1. The DNA sequence is given as TGTGCCAGCAGCCAGGGACAGTTCCGGGAGCAGTACTTC. It codes for CASSQGQFREQYF.